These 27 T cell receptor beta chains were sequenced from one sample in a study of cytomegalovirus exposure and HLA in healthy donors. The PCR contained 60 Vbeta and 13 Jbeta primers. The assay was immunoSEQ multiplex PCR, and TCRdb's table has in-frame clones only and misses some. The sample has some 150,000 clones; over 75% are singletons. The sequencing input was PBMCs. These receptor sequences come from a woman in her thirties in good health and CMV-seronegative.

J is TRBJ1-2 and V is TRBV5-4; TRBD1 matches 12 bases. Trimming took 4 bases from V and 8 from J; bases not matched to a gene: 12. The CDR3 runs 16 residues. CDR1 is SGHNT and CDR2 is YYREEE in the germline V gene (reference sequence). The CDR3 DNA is TGTGCCAGCAGCACCCCCGGGACAGGGGGCGCACGGGGCTACACCTTC. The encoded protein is CASSTPGTGGARGYTF.

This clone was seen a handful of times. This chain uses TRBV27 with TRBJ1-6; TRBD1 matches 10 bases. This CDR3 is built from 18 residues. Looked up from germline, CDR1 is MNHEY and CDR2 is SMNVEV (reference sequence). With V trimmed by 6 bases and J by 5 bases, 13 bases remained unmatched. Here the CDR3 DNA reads TGTGCCAGCAGCTTTCTCCTAGGGACAGGGGTGCATAATTCACCCCTCCACTTT. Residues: CASSFLLGTGVHNSPLHF.

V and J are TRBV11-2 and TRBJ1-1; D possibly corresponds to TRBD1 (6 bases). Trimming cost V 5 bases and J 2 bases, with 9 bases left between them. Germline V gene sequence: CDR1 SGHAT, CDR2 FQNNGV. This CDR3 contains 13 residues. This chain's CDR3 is CASSKDSNTEAFF. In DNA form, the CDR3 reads TGTGCCAGCAGCAAGGACAGCAACACTGAAGCTTTCTTT. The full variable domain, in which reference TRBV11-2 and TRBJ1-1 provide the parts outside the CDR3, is EAGVAQSPRYKIIEKRQSVAFWCNPISGHATLYWYQQILGQGPKLLIQFQNNGVVDDSQLPKDRFSAERLKGVDSTLKIQPAKLEDSAVYLCASSKDSNTEAFFGQGTRLTVV.

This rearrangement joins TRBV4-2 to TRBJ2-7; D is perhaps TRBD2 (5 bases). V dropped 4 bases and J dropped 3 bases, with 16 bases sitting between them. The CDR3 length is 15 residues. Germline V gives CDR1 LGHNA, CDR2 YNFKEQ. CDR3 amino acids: CASSPLAAENYEQYF. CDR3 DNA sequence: TGTGCCAGCAGCCCTCTAGCTGCGGAGAACTACGAGCAGTACTTC.

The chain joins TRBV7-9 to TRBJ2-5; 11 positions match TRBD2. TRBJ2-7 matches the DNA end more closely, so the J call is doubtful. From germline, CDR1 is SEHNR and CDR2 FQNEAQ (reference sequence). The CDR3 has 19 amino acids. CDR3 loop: CASSLLGDRLAGSSYEQYF. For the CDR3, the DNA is TGTGCCAGCAGCTTGTTAGGGGACAGACTAGCGGGGAGCTCCTACGAGCAGTACTTC.

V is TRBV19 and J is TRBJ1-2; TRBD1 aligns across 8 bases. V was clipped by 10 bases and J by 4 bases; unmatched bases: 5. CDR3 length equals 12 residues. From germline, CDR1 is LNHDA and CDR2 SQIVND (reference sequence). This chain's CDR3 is CAISGGGYGYTF. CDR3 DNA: TGTGCCATTTCAGGGGGCGGCTATGGCTACACCTTC. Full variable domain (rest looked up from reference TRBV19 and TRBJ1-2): DGGITQSPKYLFRKEGQNVTLSCEQNLNHDAMYWYRQDPGQGLRLIYYSQIVNDFQKGDIAEGYSVSREKKESFPLTVTSAQKNPTAFYLCAISGGGYGYTFGSGTRLTVV.

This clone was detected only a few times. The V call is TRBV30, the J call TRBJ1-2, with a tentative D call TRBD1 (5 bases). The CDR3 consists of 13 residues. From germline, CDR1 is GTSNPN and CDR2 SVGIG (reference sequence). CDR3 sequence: CSLGAGSNYGYTF. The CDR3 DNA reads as TGTTCTCTTGGGGCAGGGTCTAACTATGGCTACACCTTC.

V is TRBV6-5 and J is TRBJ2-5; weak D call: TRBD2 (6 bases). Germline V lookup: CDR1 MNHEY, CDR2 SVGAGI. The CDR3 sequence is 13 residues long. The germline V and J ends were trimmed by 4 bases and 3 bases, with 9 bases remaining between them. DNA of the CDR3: TGTGCCAGCAGTTTGCGGAGGGAAGAGACCCAGTACTTC. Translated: CASSLRREETQYF.

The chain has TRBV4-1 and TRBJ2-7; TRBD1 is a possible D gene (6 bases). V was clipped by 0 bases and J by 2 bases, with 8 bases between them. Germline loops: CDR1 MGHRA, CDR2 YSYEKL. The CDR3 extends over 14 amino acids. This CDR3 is CASSQDDRPYEQYF. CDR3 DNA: TGCGCCAGCAGCCAAGATGACAGGCCCTACGAGCAGTACTTC.

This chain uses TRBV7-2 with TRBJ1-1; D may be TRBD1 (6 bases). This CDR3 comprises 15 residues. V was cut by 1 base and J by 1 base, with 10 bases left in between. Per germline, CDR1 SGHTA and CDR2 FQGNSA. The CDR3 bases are TGTGCCAGCAGCTTAGTGGGCAGGGGGAACACTGAAGCTTTCTTT. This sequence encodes CASSLVGRGNTEAFF.

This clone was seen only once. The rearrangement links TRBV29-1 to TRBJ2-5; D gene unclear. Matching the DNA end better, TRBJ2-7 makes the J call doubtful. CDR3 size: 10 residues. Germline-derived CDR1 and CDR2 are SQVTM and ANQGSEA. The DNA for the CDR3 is TGCAGCGTTGAAGACTACGAGCAGTACTTC. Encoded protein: CSVEDYEQYF.

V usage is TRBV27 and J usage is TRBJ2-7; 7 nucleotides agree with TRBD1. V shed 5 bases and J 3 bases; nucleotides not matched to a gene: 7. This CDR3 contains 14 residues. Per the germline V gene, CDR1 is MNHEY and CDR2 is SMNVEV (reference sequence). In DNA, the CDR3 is TGTGCCAGCAGTCTCGGGACAGTAAGCTACGAGCAGTACTTC. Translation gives CASSLGTVSYEQYF.

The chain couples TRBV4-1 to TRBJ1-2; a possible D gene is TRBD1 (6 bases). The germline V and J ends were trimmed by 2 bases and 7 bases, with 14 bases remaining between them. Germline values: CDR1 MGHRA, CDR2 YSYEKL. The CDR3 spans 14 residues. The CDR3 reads CASSQLRGGSGYTF. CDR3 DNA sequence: TGCGCCAGCAGCCAATTACGAGGGGGAAGTGGCTACACCTTC.

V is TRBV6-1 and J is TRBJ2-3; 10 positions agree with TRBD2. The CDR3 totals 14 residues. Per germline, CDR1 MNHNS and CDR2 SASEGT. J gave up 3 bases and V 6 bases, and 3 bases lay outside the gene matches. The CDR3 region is CASRWTSGTDTQYF. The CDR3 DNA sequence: TGTGCCAGCAGATGGACTAGCGGAACAGATACGCAGTATTTT.

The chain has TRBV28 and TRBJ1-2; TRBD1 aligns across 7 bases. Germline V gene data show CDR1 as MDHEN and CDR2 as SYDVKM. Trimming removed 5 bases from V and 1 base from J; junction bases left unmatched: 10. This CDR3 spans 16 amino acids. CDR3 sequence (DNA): TGTGCCAGCAGTCCCTGGAGGGGGCTGTATAACTATGGCTACACCTTC. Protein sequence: CASSPWRGLYNYGYTF.

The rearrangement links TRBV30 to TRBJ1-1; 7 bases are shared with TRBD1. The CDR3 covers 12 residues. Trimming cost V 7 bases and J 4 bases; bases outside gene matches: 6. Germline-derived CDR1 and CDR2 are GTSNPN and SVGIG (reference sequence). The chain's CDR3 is CALRQGGTEAFF. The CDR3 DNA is TGTGCCTTACGACAGGGCGGCACTGAAGCTTTCTTT.

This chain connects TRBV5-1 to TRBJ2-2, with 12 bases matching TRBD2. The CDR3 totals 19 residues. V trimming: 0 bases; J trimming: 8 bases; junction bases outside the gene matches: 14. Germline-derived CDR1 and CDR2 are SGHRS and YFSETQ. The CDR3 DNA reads TGCGCCAGCAGCTTGGGGGACTGGACTAGCGGGGCGCTCGTGGGGGAGCTGTTTTTT. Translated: CASSLGDWTSGALVGELFF. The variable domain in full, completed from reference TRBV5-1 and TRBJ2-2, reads KAGVTQTPRYLIKTRGQQVTLSCSPISGHRSVSWYQQTPGQGLQFLFEYFSETQRNKGNFPGRFSGRQFSNSRSEMNVSTLELGDSALYLCASSLGDWTSGALVGELFFGEGSRLTVL.

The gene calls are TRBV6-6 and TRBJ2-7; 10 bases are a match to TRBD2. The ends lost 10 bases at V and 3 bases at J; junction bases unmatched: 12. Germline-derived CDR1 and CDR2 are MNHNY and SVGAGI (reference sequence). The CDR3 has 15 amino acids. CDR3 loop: CATNPSGGGFYEQYF. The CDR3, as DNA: TGTGCCACAAACCCAAGCGGGGGGGGGTTCTACGAGCAGTACTTC.

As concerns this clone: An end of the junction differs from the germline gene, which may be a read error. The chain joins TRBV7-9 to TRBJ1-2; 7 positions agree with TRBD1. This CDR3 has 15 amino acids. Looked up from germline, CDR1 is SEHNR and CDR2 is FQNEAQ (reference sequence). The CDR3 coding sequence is TGTTCCAGCAGCTTACCATCTCCAGACAGGGATGGCTACACCTTC. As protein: CSSSLPSPDRDGYTF.

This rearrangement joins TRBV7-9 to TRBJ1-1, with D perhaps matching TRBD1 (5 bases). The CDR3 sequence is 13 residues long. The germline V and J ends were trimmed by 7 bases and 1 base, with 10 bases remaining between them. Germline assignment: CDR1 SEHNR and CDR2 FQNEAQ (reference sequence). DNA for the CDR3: TGTGCCAGCAAAAGGCAGGGGAACACTGAAGCTTTCTTT. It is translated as CASKRQGNTEAFF.

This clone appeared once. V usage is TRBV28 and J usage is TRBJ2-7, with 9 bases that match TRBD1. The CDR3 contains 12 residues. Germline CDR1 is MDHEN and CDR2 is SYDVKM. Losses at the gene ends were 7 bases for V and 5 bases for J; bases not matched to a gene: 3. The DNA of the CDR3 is TGTGCCAGCAAACAGGGGGCGCACGAGCAGTACTTC. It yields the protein CASKQGAHEQYF.

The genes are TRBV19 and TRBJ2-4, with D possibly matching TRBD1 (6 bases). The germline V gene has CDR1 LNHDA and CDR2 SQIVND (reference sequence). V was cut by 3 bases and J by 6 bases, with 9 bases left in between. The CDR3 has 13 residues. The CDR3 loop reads CASSIRDTNIQYF. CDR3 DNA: TGTGCCAGTAGTATTAGGGACACAAACATTCAGTACTTC. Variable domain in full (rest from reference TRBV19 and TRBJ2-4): DGGITQSPKYLFRKEGQNVTLSCEQNLNHDAMYWYRQDPGQGLRLIYYSQIVNDFQKGDIAEGYSVSREKKESFPLTVTSAQKNPTAFYLCASSIRDTNIQYFGAGTRLSVL.

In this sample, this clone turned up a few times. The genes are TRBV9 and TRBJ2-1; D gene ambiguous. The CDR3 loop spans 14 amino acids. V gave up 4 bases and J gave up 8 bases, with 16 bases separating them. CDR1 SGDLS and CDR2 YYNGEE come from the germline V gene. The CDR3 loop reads CASSRLGFIDEQFF. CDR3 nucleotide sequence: TGTGCCAGCAGCCGACTCGGGTTCATTGATGAGCAGTTCTTC.

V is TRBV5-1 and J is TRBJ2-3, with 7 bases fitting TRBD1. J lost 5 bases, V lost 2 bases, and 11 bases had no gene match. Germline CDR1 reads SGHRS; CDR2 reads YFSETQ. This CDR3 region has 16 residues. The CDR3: CASSLGGTAWGDTQYF. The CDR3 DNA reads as TGCGCCAGCAGCTTAGGGGGCACCGCTTGGGGAGATACGCAGTATTTT.

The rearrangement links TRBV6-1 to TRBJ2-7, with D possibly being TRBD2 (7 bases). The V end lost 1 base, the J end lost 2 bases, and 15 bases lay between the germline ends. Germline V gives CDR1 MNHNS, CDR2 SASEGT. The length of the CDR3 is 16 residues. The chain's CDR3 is CASSEEGGPFPYEQYF. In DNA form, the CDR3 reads TGTGCCAGCAGTGAAGAGGGGGGGCCATTCCCCTACGAGCAGTACTTC.

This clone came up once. The DNA of the CDR3 is TGTGCCAGCAGCGTAGGTAGGGGTACCGACACTGAAGCTTTCTTT. It is translated as CASSVGRGTDTEAFF. The chain uses TRBV9 and TRBJ1-1; D is possibly TRBD1 (5 bases). CDR3 size: 15 residues. CDR1 is SGDLS, CDR2 YYNGEE, per germline. V lost 0 bases to trimming and J lost 3 bases, with 12 bases between them.

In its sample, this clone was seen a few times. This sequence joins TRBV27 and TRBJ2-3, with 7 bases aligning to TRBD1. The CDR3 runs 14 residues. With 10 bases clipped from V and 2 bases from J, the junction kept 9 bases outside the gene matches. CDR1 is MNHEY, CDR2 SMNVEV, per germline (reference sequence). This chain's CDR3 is CATGLTGDTDTQYF. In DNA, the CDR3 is TGTGCCACCGGATTAACAGGGGACACAGATACGCAGTATTTT.